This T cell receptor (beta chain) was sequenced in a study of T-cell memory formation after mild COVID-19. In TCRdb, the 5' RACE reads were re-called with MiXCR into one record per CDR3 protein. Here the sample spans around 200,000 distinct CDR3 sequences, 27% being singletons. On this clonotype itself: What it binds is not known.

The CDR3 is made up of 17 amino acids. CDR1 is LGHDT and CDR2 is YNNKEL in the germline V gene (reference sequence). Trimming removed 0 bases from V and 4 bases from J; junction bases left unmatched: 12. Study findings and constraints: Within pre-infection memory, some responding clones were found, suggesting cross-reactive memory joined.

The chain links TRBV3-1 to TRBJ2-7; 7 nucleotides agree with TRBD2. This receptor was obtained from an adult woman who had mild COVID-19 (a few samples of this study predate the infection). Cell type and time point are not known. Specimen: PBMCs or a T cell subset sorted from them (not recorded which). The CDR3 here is CASSQDPGSGKGYEQYF. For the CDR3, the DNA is TGTGCCAGCAGCCAAGATCCGGGGAGCGGGAAGGGGTACGAGCAGTACTTC.